This entry lists 8 T cell receptor beta chains sequenced from one sample in a study of blood T cell repertoires in COVID-19. Here immunoSEQ multiplex PCR was the method, and the copy in TCRdb shows in-frame clones only, minus some. The table has roughly 500,000 clones, less than 90% seen once. Sequences were obtained from PBMCs or T cells enriched from blood (not recorded which). The receptor set was obtained from a woman aged 55-70 years who had recovered from COVID-19.

The CDR3 coding sequence is TGTGCCAGCAGCGTCCTGGGGGGGACAGGGACCAATCAGCCCCAGCATTTT. Translating gives CASSVLGGTGTNQPQHF. The chain links TRBV9 to TRBJ1-5; 9 bases line up with TRBD1. Germline V CDR1 and CDR2: SGDLS, YYNGEE. The CDR3 is 17 residues long. With V trimmed by 2 bases and J by 3 bases, 9 bases remained unmatched.

The genes are TRBV5-1 and TRBJ2-7; TRBD1 matches 8 bases. CDR3 length equals 14 residues. CDR1 and CDR2 from the germline V gene are SGHRS and YFSETQ. J lost 3 bases, V lost 4 bases, and 6 bases had no gene match. The DNA of the CDR3 is TGCGCCAGCAGCCTGACAGGGGATCGCTACGAGCAGTACTTC. Its translation is CASSLTGDRYEQYF.

This chain links TRBV2 with TRBJ1-6; D remains unclear. The V gene's germline CDR1 is SNHLY and CDR2 FYNNEI. The CDR3 runs 15 residues. Trimming took 3 bases from V and 8 from J, leaving 14 bases between them. The CDR3 DNA reads as TGTGCCAGCAGTGATCTCAGCGCTGCGGATTCACCCCTCCACTTT. Translating gives CASSDLSAADSPLHF. The complete variable domain, with remaining parts taken from reference TRBV2 and TRBJ1-6, reads EPEVTQTPSHQVTQMGQEVILRCVPISNHLYFYWYRQILGQKVEFLVSFYNNEISEKSEIFDDQFSVERPDGSNFTLKIRSTKLEDSAMYFCASSDLSAADSPLHFGNGTRLTVT.

Note on this clone: At one of its ends the junction is not consistent with the germline gene, which may arise from a read error. The chain carries TRBV7-7 and TRBJ1-5; D remains ambiguous. CDR1 is SSHAT and CDR2 is FNYEAQ in the germline V gene (reference sequence). This CDR3 spans 13 amino acids. The CDR3 DNA sequence: TGTGCTAGCAGCTTAGCGCAGAATCAGCCCCAGCATTTT. It is translated as CASSLAQNQPQHF.

This clone occurred a few times. The rearrangement uses TRBV6-5 and TRBJ2-7, with TRBD1 matching 7 bases. The CDR3 covers 14 residues. The junction had 5 bases not matched to a gene; V was cut back by 6 bases and J by 0 bases. Per germline, CDR1 MNHEY and CDR2 SVGAGI. The CDR3: CASSARQGSYEQYV. The CDR3 nucleotides read TGTGCCAGCAGCGCCCGACAGGGCTCCTACGAGCAGTACGTC.

In this sample, this clone turned up once. This sequence joins TRBV19 and TRBJ1-2, with D uncertain. V dropped 5 bases and J dropped 7 bases, with 14 bases sitting between them. The CDR3 contains 13 residues. Germline lookup yields CDR1 LNHDA and CDR2 SQIVND (reference sequence). Here the CDR3 reads CASSPHAAGGYTF. The CDR3 DNA reads TGTGCCAGTAGTCCCCACGCGGCGGGTGGCTACACCTTC.

The V gene is TRBV6-5, the J gene TRBJ2-7, with TRBD1 matching over 7 bases. V shed 2 bases, J shed 3 bases, and the junction held 7 bases outside the gene matches. CDR3 size: 15 residues. From germline, CDR1 is MNHEY and CDR2 SVGAGI. The CDR3 DNA reads TGTGCCAGCAGTTACGGCGGACAGGAATTCTACGAGCAGTACTTC. It is translated as CASSYGGQEFYEQYF.

The chain couples TRBV2 to TRBJ1-5, with D hard to call. The V end lost 5 bases, the J end lost 3 bases, and 11 bases lay between the germline ends. Germline values: CDR1 SNHLY, CDR2 FYNNEI. The CDR3 spans 14 residues. CDR3 amino acids: CASSSNTLNQPQHF. For the CDR3, the DNA is TGTGCCAGCAGTTCTAATACCCTCAATCAGCCCCAGCATTTT.